One T cell receptor beta chain is described in this entry. This sample is part of a study of cytomegalovirus exposure and HLA in healthy donors. PCR employed 60 Vbeta and 13 Jbeta primers. The assay was immunoSEQ multiplex PCR, and TCRdb's table has in-frame clones only and misses some. Among around 140,000 clones, roughly three fifths were seen once, and the ten largest hold 2% to 3%. Deletions cut 0 bases from V and 6 bases from J, with 9 bases between. This CDR3 has 14 amino acids. CDR1 is LGHNA and CDR2 is YSLEER in the germline V gene. All donors participated as healthy donors of bone marrow. V and J are TRBV4-3 and TRBJ2-1; a weak D match, TRBD2 (7 bases). The source material was PBMCs. The TCR comes from a woman aged 35 to 49 in good health and CMV-seronegative. The CDR3 loop is CASSQDGGANEQFF. The CDR3 region has the DNA TGCGCCAGCAGCCAAGATGGGGGGGCCAATGAGCAGTTCTTC.